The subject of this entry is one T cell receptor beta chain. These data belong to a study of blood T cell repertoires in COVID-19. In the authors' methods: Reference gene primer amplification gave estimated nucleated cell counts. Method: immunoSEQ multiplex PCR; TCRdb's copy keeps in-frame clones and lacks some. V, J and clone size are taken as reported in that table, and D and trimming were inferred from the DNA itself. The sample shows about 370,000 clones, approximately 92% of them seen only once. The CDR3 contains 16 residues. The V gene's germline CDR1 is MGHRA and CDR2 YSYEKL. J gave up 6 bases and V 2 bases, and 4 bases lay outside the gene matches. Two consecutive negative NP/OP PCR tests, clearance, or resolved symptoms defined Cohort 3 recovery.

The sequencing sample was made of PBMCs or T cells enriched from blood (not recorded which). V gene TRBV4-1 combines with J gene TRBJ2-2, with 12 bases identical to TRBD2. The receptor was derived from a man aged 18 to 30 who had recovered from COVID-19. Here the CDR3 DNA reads TGCGCCAGCAGCCAATCGGCTAGCGGGGGGGCCGGGGAGCTGTTTTTT. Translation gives CASSQSASGGAGELFF.